This T cell receptor (beta chain) was identified in a study of regulatory T cells in long-lasting Graves disease. Specified time point: newly diagnosed GD, antithyroid drugs for less than 3 months. The TCR library was made from RNA extracted from PBMCs. Relying on iRepertoire HTBI primers and Arm-PCR of CDR3 regions, the team built TCR beta libraries. TCRdb reprocessed the multiplex PCR reads with MiXCR, giving one entry per CDR3 protein. Of a few hundred thousand distinct CDR3 sequences in the sample, about 20% were seen once. These same data were also listed under a study on T cells in Graves' hyperthyroidism and ophthalmopathy.

Sequenced material: peripheral blood mononuclear cells (PBMCs), taken at new diagnosis, from a patient treated with antithyroid drugs. This TCR was recovered from a woman between 25 and 40 years old with Graves disease.

The CDR3 region is CASSPLTGSGSNQPQHF. CDR3 nucleotide sequence: TGTGCCAGCAGTCCGCTGACAGGGTCGGGGAGCAATCAGCCCCAGCATTTT. V gene TRBV27 combines with J gene TRBJ1-5, with TRBD1 identical over 7 bases. The ends lost 5 bases at V and 1 base at J; junction bases unmatched: 11. Looked up from germline, CDR1 is MNHEY and CDR2 is SMNVEV (reference sequence). The length of the CDR3 is 17 residues.